This passage covers 8 T cell receptor beta chains from one sample sequenced in a study of blood T cell repertoires in COVID-19 (dated by TCRdb to the early 2020s). The library was generated by the immunoSEQ multiplex PCR assay. The table comes from immuneACCESS by way of TCRdb, which keeps in-frame sequences with V and J called. Part of the clones is missing from these tables; in studies checked, under half for an unresolved V gene and the rest for unknown reasons. The sample contains approximately 260,000 clones, 70% to 85% of them found a single time. Approximately 4.9% of the sample goes to the ten largest clones. Sequencing used peripheral blood. The origin of the receptors is a woman older than 75 with active or convalescent COVID-19.

The chain employs TRBV9 and TRBJ2-7, with TRBD2 identical over 8 bases. This CDR3 region has 19 residues. The trim removed 4 bases at V and 2 bases at J, leaving 20 bases unmatched. Germline V gene data show CDR1 as SGDLS and CDR2 as YYNGEE. As DNA, the CDR3 is TGTGCCAGCAGCCCAGATTGGGATAGCGGGATGGGGAAACCCTACGAGCAGTACTTC. Amino acids: CASSPDWDSGMGKPYEQYF.

This chain connects TRBV15 to TRBJ1-5; tentative D call: TRBD1 (6 bases). The V gene lost 1 base and the J gene lost 6 bases, with 16 bases spanning the gap. The CDR3 extends over 16 amino acids. The germline V gene encodes CDR1 LNHNV and CDR2 YYDKDF (reference sequence). In nucleotides, the CDR3 is TGTGCCACCAGCAGAGGATATTACAGGGAGGGTCAGCCCCAGCATTTT. Amino acid sequence: CATSRGYYREGQPQHF.

This chain connects TRBV3-1 (or the pseudogene TRBV3-2) to TRBJ2-1, with TRBD2 identical over 10 bases. The CDR3 has 16 residues. V trimming: 2 bases; J trimming: 5 bases; junction bases outside the gene matches: 6. CDR1 and CDR2 from the germline V gene are LGHDT and YNNKEL (reference sequence). The CDR3: CASSQTPGLANNEQFF. CDR3 sequence (DNA): TGTGCCAGCAGCCAAACCCCGGGACTAGCGAACAATGAGCAGTTCTTC.

The chain is built from TRBV5-1 and TRBJ2-5; TRBD2 is a possible D gene (5 bases). Trimming cost V 1 base and J 0 bases, with 13 bases left between them. CDR3 size: 16 residues. CDR1 is SGHRS and CDR2 is YFSETQ in the germline V gene. The CDR3 region has the DNA TGCGCCAGCAGCTTGCTTGGGCAGACTAACCAAGAGACCCAGTACTTC. It yields the protein CASSLLGQTNQETQYF.

On this clone: This same CDR3 is encoded by further DNA sequences in the sample. This rearrangement joins TRBV5-1 to TRBJ2-7; TRBD2 matches 12 bases. The CDR3 has 16 residues. J gave up 0 bases and V 4 bases, and 5 bases lay outside the gene matches. Germline-derived CDR1 and CDR2 are SGHRS and YFSETQ. CDR3 in amino acids: CASSPGLAGSSYEQYF. CDR3 bases: TGCGCCAGCAGCCCAGGACTAGCGGGATCCTCCTACGAGCAGTACTTC.

This rearrangement joins TRBV11-3 to TRBJ2-3; 9 bases agree with TRBD1. The CDR3 totals 15 residues. The trim removed 5 bases at V and 3 bases at J, leaving 6 bases unmatched. Germline loops: CDR1 SGHNT, CDR2 YENEEA. The CDR3 nucleotides read TGTGCCAGCAGCGAGGACAGGGGTGGGACAGATACGCAGTATTTT. Its translation is CASSEDRGGTDTQYF.

The V call is TRBV6-4, the J call TRBJ2-2; 9 bases are shared with TRBD1. CDR1 is MRHNA, CDR2 SNTAGT, per germline. The CDR3 loop spans 14 amino acids. Unmatched junction bases numbered 3, after V lost 3 bases and J lost 7 bases. Here the CDR3 DNA reads TGTGCCAGCAGTGAGGGACAGGGAAGCGGGGAGCTGTTTTTT. This translates into CASSEGQGSGELFF.

The V call is TRBV10-3, the J call TRBJ2-3; 12 positions match TRBD2. J lost 11 bases, V lost 7 bases, and 7 bases had no gene match. The CDR3 extends over 13 amino acids. The germline V gene has CDR1 ENHRY and CDR2 SYGVKD. The CDR3 region is CAINPGTSGWQYF. DNA for the CDR3: TGTGCCATCAATCCCGGGACTAGCGGGTGGCAGTATTTT.